This paragraph reports one T cell receptor beta chain. The antigen remains unidentified. Sorted-subset replicate PCRs used about 200 ng DNA, approximately 27,000 T cell genomes. In the study's own analysis: Owing to the provision of junction-only sequences devoid of quality scores by immunoSEQ, filtering differed. Using immunoSEQ multiplex PCR, the repertoire was profiled, and TCRdb retains in-frame clones only, with some absent. The V and J calls and the clone size are those of that table, but D and trimming were determined from the DNA. This table holds approximately 720,000 clones, about 78% found once. The data derive from a study of shared clonotypes between healthy human individuals. Study-level findings and limits: Rarefaction demonstrated incomplete sorted-subset sequencing despite large depth.

The V end lost 4 bases, the J end lost 4 bases, and 10 bases lay between the germline ends. Germline loops: CDR1 MNHEY, CDR2 SVGAGI. This CDR3 spans 13 amino acids. Sample: memory CD4+ T cells sorted from blood. As for subset: CD45RA-negative fraction. The TCR was taken from a woman between 25 and 40 years old in good health. This rearrangement joins TRBV6-5 to TRBJ2-5; D is uncertain. CDR3 sequence: CASSSTRRETQYF. In DNA form, the CDR3 reads TGTGCCAGCAGTTCCACCCGGAGAGAGACCCAGTACTTC.